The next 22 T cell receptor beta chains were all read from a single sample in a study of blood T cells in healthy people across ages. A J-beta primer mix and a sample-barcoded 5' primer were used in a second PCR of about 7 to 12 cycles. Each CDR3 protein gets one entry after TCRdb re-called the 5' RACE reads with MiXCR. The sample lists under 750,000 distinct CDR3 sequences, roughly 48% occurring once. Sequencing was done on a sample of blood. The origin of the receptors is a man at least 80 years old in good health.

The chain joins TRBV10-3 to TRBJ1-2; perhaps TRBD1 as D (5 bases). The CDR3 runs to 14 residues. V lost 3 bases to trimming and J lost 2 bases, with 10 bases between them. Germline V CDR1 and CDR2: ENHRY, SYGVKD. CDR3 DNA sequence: TGTGCCATCAGTGAAGAGGGACTAAACTATGGCTACACCTTC. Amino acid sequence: CAISEEGLNYGYTF.

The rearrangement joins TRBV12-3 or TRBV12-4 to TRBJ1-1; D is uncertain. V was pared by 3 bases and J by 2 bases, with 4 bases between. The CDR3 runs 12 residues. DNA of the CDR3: TGTGCCAGCAGTTTCTCAAACACTGAAGCTTTCTTT. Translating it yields CASSFSNTEAFF.

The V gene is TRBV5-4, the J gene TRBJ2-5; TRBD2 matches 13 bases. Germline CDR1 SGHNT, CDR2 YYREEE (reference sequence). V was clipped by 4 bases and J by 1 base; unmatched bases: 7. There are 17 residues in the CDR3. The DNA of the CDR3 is TGTGCCAGCAGCGCCTTGACTAGCGGGAGGACCCAAGAGACCCAGTACTTC. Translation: CASSALTSGRTQETQYF.

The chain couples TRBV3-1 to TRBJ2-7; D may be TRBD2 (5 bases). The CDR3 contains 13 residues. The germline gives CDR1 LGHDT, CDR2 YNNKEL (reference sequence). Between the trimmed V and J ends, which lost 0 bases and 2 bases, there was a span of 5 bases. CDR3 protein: CASSQDGAYEQYF. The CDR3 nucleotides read TGTGCCAGCAGCCAAGACGGGGCCTACGAGCAGTACTTC.

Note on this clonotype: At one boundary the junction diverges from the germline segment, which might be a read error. DNA of the CDR3: TGCGCCATCAGCCCTGATAGCAATCAGCCCCAGCATTTT. It encodes CAISPDSNQPQHF. J is TRBJ1-5 and V is TRBV24-1; D gene unclear. Germline lookup yields CDR1 KGHDR and CDR2 SFDVKD. This CDR3 has 13 residues.

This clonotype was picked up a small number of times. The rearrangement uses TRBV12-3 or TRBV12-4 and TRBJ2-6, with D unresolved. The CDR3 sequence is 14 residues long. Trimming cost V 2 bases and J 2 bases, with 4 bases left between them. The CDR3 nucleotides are TGTGCCAGCAGTTTAAACGCTGGGGCCAACGTCCTGACTTTC. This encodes CASSLNAGANVLTF.

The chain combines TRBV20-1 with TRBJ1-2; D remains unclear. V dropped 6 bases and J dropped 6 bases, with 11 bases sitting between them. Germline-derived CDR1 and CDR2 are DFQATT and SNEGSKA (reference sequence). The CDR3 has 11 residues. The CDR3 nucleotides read TGCAGTGCCACTGACCAGCATGGCTACACCTTC. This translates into CSATDQHGYTF.

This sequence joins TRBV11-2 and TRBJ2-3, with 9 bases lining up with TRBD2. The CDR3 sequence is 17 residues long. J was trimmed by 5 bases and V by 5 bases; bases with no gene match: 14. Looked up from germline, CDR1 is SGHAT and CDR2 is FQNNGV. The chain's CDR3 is CASSLSIGGRAQDTQYF. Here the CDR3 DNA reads TGTGCCAGCAGCCTCTCAATTGGCGGGAGGGCCCAAGATACGCAGTATTTT.

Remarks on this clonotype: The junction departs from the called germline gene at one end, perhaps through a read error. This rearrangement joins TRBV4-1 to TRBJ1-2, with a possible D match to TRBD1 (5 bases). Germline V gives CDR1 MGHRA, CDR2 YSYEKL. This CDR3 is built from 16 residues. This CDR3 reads CTSSLHSGTVNYGYTF. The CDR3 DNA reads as TGCACCAGCAGCTTACACTCCGGGACGGTTAACTATGGCTACACCTTC.

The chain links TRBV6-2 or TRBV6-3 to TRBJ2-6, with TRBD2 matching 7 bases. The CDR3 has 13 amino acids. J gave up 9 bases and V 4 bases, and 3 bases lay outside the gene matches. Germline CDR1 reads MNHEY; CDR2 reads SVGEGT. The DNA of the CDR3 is TGTGCCAGCAGTTTGAGCGGGAACAACGTCCTGACTTTC. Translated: CASSLSGNNVLTF.

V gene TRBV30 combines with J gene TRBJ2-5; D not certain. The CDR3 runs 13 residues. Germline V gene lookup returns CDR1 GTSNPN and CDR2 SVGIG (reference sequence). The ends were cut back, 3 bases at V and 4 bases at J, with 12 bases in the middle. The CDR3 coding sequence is TGTGCCTGGAGCCCCGGCGGAACAGAGACCCAGTACTTC. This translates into CAWSPGGTETQYF.

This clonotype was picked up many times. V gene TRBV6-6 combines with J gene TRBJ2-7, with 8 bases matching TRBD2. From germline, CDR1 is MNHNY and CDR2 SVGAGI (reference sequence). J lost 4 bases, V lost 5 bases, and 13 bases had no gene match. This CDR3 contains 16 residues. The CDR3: CASSPTSSGRSYEQYF. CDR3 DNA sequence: TGTGCCAGCAGTCCAACTTCAAGCGGGAGAAGTTACGAGCAGTACTTC.

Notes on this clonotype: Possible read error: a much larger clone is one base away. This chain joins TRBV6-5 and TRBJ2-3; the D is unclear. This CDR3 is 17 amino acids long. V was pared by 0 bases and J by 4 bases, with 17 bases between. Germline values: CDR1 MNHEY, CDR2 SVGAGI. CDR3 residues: CASSYSPVPHGADTQYF. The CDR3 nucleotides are TGTGCCAGCAGTTACTCTCCCGTACCCCATGGCGCAGATACGCAGTATTTT.

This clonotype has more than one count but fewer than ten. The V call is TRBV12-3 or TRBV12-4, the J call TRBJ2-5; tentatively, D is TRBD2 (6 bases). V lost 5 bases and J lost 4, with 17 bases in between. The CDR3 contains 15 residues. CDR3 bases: TGTGCCAGCAGTCCCTACTCGGAGGGCGCAGAGACCCAGTACTTC. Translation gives CASSPYSEGAETQYF.

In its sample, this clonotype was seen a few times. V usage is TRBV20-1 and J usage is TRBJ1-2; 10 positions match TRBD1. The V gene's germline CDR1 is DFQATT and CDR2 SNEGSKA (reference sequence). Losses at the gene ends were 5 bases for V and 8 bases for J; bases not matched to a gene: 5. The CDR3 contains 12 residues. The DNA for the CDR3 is TGCAGTGCTGATCGGACAGGGGGAGGCTACACCTTC. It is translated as CSADRTGGGYTF.

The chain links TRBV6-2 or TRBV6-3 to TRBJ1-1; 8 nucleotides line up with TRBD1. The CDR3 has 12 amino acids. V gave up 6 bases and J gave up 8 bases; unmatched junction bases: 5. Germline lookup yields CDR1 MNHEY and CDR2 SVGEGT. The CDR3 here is CASRRGQEEAFF. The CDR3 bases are TGTGCCAGCAGGCGGGGACAGGAAGAAGCTTTCTTT.

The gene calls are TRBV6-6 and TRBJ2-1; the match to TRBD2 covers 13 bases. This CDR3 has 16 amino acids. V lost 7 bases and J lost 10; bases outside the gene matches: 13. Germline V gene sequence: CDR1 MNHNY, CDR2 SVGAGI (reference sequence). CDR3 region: CASNFGLAGVVGEQFF. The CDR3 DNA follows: TGTGCCAGCAATTTTGGACTAGCGGGAGTGGTTGGAGAGCAGTTCTTC.

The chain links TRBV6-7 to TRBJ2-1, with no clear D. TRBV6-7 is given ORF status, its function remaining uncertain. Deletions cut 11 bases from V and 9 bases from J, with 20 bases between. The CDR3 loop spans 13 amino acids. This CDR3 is CAYKDQNDGEQFF. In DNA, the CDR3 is TGTGCCTACAAAGACCAGAACGACGGTGAGCAGTTCTTC.

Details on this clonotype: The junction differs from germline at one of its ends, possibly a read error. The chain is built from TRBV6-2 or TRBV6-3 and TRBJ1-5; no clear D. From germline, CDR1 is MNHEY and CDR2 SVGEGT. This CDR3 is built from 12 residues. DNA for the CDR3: TGTACCAGCAGTTACCCCGGACGGCCCCAGCATTTT. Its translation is CTSSYPGRPQHF.

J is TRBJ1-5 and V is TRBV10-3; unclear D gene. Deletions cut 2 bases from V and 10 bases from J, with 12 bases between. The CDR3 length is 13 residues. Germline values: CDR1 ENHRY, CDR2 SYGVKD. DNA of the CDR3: TGTGCCATCAGTGAGGCGATAGTTGGTCCCCAGCATTTT. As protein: CAISEAIVGPQHF.

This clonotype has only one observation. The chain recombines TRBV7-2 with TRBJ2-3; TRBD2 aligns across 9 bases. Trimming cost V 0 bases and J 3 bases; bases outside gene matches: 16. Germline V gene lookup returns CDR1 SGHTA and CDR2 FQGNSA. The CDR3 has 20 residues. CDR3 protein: CASSLALSRGGGSRTDTQYF. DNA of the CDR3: TGTGCCAGCAGCTTAGCCCTATCGCGCGGGGGGGGCAGTCGAACAGATACGCAGTATTTT.

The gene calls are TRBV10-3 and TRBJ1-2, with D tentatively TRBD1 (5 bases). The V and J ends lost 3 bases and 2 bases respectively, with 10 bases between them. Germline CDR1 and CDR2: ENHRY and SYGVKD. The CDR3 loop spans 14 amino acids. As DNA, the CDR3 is TGTGCCATCAGTGACACAGGAACCAACTATGGCTACACCTTC. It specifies CAISDTGTNYGYTF.